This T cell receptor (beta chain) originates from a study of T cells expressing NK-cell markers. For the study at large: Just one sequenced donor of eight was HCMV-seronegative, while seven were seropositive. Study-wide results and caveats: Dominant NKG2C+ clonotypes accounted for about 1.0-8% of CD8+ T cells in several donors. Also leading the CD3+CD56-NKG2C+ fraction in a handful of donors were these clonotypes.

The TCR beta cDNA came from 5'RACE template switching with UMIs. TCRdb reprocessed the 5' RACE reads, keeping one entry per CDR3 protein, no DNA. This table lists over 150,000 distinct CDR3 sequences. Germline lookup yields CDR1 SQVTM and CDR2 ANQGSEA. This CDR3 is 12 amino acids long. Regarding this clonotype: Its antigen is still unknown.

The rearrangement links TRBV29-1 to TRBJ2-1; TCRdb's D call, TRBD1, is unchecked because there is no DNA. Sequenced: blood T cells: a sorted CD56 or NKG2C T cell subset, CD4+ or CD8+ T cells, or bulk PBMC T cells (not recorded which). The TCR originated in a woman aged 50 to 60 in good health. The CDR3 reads CSVSGTTNEQFF.